This T cell receptor beta chain was sequenced for a study of blood T cell repertoires in COVID-19. In the study overall: Acute and convalescent COVID-19 specimens originated in the United States, Italy and Spain. PBMCs, B-cell-depleted T cells, or T cells provided the cDNA or gDNA that made up the material.

Authors' data handling: Estimates of nucleated cell counts were drawn from the amplification of reference gene primers. TCRdb's copy holds only in-frame clones and misses some; the assay was immunoSEQ multiplex PCR. That table furnishes V, J and clone size, whereas the DNA furnished D and trimming. Among over 150,000 clones listed, more than 65% were seen once. Trimming stripped 7 bases from V and 5 bases from J, with 12 bases between. The CDR3 sequence is 13 residues long. Germline V gene data show CDR1 as SGDLS and CDR2 as YYNGEE. Sequenced sample: peripheral blood. The TCR sequence derives from a human donor in a cohort sampled during active COVID-19. The V call is TRBV9, the J call TRBJ2-2; D possibly corresponds to TRBD2 (5 bases). The CDR3 protein is CASRPGGTGELFF. CDR3 nucleotide sequence: TGTGCCAGCCGGCCAGGCGGGACCGGGGAGCTGTTTTTT.